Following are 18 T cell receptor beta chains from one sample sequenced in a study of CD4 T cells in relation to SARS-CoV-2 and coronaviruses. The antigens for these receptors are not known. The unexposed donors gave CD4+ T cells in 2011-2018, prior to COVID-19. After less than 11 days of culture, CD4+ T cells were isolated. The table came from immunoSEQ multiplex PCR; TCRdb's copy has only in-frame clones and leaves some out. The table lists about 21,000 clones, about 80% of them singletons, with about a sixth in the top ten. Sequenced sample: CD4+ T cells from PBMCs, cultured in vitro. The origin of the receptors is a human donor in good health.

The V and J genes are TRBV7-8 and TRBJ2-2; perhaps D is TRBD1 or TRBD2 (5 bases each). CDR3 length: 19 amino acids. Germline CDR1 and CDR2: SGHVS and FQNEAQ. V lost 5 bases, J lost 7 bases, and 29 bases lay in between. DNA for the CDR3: TGTGCCAGCAGCCCCCATCGGGTCCCGGGGCGAGGAGCTGACGGGGAGCTGTTTTTT. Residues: CASSPHRVPGRGADGELFF.

In DNA form, the CDR3 reads TGTGCCACCAGGGGGGGTCCCGGGGAGCTGTTTTTT. Its translation is CATRGGPGELFF. The chain employs TRBV7-9 and TRBJ2-2, with D perhaps given as TRBD1 or TRBD2 (7 bases each). The V gene lost 10 bases and the J gene lost 6 bases, with 12 bases spanning the gap. The CDR3 length is 12 residues. Looked up from germline, CDR1 is SEHNR and CDR2 is FQNEAQ (reference sequence).

The CDR3 DNA is TGTGCCAGCAGCTTAACCCTCACCGAGGTCCGTGGCTACACCTTC. Amino acids: CASSLTLTEVRGYTF. V is TRBV5-4 and J is TRBJ1-2; D ambiguous. V was pared by 2 bases and J by 7 bases, with 18 bases between. CDR3 size: 15 residues. Germline V lookup: CDR1 SGHNT, CDR2 YYREEE (reference sequence).

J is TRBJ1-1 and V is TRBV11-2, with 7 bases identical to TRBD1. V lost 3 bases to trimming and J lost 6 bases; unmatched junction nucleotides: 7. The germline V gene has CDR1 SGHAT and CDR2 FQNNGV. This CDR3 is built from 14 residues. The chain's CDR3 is CASSFNTGTAEAFF. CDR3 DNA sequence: TGTGCCAGCAGCTTTAATACAGGGACAGCTGAAGCTTTCTTT.

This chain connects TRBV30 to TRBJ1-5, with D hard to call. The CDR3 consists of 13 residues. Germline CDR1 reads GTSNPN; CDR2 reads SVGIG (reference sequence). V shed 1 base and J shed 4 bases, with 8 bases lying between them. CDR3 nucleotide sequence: TGTGCCTGGAGTGAAAGCGGGAATCAGCCCCAGCATTTT. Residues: CAWSESGNQPQHF.

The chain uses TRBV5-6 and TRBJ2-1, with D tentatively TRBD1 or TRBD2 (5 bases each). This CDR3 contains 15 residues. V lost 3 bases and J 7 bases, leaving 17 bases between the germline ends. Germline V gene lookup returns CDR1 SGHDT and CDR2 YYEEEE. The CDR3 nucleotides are TGTGCCAGCAGCTACGAGAGTAGAGGGGATAATGAGCAGTTCTTC. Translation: CASSYESRGDNEQFF.

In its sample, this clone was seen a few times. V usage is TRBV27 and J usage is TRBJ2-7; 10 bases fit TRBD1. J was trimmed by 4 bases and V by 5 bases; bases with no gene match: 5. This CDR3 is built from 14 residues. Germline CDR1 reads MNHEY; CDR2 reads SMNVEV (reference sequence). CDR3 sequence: CASSTGQGWYEQYF. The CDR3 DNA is TGTGCCAGCAGTACGGGACAGGGGTGGTACGAGCAGTACTTC.

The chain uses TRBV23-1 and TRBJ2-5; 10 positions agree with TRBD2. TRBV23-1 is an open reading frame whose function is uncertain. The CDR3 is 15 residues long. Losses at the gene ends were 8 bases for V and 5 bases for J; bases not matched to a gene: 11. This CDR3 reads CASRLLAGVWETQYF. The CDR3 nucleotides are TGCGCCAGCCGACTTCTAGCGGGAGTTTGGGAGACCCAGTACTTC.

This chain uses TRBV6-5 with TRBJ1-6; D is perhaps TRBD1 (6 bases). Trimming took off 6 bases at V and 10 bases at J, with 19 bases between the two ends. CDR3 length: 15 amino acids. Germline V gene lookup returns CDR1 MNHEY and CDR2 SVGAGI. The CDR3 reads CASRDDGRGYSPLHF. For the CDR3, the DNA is TGTGCCAGCAGGGATGATGGCAGGGGTTACTCACCCCTCCACTTT.

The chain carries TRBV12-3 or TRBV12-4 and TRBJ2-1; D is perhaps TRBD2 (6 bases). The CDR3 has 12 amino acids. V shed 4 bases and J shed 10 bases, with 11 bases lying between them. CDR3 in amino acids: CASSSPGEEQFF. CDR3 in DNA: TGTGCCAGCAGTTCCCCGGGGGAGGAGCAGTTCTTC.

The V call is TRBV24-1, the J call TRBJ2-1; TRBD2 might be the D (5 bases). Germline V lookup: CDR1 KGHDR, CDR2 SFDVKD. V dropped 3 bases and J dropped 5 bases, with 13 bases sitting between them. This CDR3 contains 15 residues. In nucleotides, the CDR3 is TGTGCCACCAGTGATATTAGCCACGGGGACAATGAGCAGTTCTTC. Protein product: CATSDISHGDNEQFF.

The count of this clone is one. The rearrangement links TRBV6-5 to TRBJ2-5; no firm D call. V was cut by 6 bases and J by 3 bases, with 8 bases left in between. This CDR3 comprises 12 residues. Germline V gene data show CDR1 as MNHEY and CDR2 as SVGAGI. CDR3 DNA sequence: TGTGCCAGCAGGTCCTTCGAAGAGACCCAGTACTTC. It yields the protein CASRSFEETQYF.

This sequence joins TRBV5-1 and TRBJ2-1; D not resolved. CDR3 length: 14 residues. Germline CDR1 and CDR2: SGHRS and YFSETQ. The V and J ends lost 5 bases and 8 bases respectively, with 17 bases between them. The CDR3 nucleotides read TGCGCCAGCAGTGGGCTAGTCTGGAAAGATGAGCAGTTCTTC. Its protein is CASSGLVWKDEQFF.

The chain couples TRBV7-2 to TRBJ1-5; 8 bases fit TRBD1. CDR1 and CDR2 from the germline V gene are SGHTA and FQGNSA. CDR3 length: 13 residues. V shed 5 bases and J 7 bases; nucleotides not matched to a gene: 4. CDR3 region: CASSLPGGQPQHF. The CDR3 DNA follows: TGTGCCAGCAGCCTTCCAGGGGGCCAGCCCCAGCATTTT.

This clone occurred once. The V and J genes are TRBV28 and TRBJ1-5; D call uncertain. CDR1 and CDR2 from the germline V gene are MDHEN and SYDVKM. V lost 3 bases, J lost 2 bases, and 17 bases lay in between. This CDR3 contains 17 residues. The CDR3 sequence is CASSLSPDGVGNQPQHF. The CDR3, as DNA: TGTGCCAGCAGTTTGAGCCCCGACGGGGTGGGCAATCAGCCCCAGCATTTT.

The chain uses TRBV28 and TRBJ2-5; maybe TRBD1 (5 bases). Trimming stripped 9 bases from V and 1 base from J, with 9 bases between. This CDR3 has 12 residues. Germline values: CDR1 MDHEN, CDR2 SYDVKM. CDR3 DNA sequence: TGTGCCAGTACGACAGTCCAAGAGACCCAGTACTTC. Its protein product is CASTTVQETQYF.

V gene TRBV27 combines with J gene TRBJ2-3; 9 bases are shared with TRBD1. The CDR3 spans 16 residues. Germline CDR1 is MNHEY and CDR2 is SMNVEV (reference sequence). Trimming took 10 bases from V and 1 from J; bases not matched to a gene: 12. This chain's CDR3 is CATKPGQGTGTDTQYF. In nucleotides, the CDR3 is TGTGCCACCAAGCCGGGACAGGGTACGGGCACAGATACGCAGTATTTT.

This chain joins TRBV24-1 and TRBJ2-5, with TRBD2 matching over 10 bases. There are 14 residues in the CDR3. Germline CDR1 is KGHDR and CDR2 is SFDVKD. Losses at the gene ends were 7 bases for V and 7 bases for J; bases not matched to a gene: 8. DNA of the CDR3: TGTGCCACCAGCCAGGGACTAGCGAGGGGGACCCAGTACTTC. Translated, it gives CATSQGLARGTQYF.